This TCR beta chain is from a study of T cell repertoires in cytomegalovirus infection. The CDR3 consists of 18 residues. J was trimmed by 1 base and V by 4 bases; bases with no gene match: 11. Germline CDR1 is SGHDT and CDR2 is YYEEEE. A single record per CDR3 protein comes from TCRdb applying MiXCR to the reads. The sample contains about 310,000 distinct CDR3 sequences, roughly 25% of which appear only once. This clonotype has more than one count but fewer than ten. The target antigen is unknown. The sample was cultured PBMCs, taken from culture after CMV antigen stimulation. The chain combines TRBV5-6 with TRBJ2-1, with 10 bases identical to TRBD2. The receptor comes from a human donor in good health (CMV status not recorded). Some clones in this sample may be carry-over from other donors' samples. DNA of the CDR3: TGTGCCAGCAGCACCAGCGGGAGGGCCGGATGGTCCTACAATGAGCAGTTCTTC. This encodes CASSTSGRAGWSYNEQFF.